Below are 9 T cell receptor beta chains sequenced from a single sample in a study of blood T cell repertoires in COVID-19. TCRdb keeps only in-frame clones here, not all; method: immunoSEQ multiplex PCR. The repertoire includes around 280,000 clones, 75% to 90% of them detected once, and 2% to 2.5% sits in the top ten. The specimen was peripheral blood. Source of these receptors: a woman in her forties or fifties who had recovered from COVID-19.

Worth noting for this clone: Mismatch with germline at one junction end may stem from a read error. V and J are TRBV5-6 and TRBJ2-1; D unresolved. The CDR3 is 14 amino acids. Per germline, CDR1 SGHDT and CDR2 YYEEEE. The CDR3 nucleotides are TGTGCCAGCAGCTTGGGGGCAGGCTACAGTGAGCAGTTCTTC. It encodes CASSLGAGYSEQFF.

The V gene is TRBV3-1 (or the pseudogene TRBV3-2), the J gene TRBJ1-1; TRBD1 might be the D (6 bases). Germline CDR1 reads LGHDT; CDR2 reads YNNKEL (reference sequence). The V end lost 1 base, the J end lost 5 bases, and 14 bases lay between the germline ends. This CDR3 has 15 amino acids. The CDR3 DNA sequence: TGTGCCAGCAGCCAAGTGGCGGGGGCGGGGACTGAAGCTTTCTTT. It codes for CASSQVAGAGTEAFF.

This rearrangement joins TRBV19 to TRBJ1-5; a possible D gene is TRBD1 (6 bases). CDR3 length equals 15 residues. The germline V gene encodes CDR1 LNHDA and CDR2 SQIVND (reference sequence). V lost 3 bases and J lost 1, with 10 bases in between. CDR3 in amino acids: CASSIGDTSNQPQHF. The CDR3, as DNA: TGTGCCAGTAGTATTGGGGACACGAGCAATCAGCCCCAGCATTTT.

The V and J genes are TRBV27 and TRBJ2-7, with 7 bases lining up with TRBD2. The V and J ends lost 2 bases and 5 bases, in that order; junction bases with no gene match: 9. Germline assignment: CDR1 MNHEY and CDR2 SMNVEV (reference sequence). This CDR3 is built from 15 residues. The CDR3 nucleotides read TGTGCCAGCAGTTTAAGGGCCGGGGGGTACCACGAGCAGTACTTC. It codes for CASSLRAGGYHEQYF.

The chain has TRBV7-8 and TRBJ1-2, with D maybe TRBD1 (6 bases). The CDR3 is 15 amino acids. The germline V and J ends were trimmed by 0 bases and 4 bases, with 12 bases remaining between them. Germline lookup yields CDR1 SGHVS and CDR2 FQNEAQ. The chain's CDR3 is CASSLAAGQIYGYTF. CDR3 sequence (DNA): TGTGCCAGCAGCTTAGCGGCCGGACAGATCTATGGCTACACCTTC.

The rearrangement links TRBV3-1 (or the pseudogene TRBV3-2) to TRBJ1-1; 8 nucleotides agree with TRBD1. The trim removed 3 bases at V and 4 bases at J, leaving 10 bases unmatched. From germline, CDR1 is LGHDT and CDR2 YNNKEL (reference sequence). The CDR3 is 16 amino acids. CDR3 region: CASSHPYTRGPTEAFF. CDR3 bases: TGTGCCAGCAGCCACCCATACACCAGGGGGCCCACTGAAGCTTTCTTT.

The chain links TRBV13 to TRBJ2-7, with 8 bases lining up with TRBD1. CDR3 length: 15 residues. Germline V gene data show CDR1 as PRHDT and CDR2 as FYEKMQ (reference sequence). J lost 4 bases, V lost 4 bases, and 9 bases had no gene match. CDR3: CASSSAGTGLYEQYF. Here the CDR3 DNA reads TGTGCCAGCAGCTCCGCCGGGACAGGACTTTACGAGCAGTACTTC. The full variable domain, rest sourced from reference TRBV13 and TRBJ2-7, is AAGVIQSPRHLIKEKRETATLKCYPIPRHDTVYWYQQGPGQDPQFLISFYEKMQSDKGSIPDRFSAQQFSDYHSELNMSSLELGDSALYFCASSSAGTGLYEQYFGPGTRLTVT.

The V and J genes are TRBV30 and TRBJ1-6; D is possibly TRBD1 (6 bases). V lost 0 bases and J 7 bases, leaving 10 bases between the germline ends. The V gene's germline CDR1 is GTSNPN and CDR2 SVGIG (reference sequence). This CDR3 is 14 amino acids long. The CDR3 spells CAWSVRQGNSPLHF. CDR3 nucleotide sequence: TGTGCCTGGAGTGTACGGCAGGGGAATTCACCCCTCCACTTT. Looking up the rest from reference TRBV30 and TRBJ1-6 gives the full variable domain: SQTIHQWPATLVQPVGSPLSLECTVEGTSNPNLYWYRQAAGRGLQLLFYSVGIGQISSEVPQNLSASRPQDRQFILSSKKLLLSDSGFYLCAWSVRQGNSPLHFGNGTRLTVT.

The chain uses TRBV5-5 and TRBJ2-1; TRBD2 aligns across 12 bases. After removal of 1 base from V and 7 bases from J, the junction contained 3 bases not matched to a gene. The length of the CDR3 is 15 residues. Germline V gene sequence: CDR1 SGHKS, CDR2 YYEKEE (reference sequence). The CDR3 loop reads CASSLRTSGTNEQFF. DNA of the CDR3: TGTGCCAGCAGCTTGAGGACTAGCGGGACTAATGAGCAGTTCTTC. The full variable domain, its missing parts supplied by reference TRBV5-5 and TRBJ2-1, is DAGVTQSPTHLIKTRGQQVTLRCSPISGHKSVSWYQQVLGQGPQFIFQYYEKEERGRGNFPDRFSARQFPNYSSELNVNALLLGDSALYLCASSLRTSGTNEQFFGPGTRLTVL.